This passage covers 10 T cell receptor beta chains from one sample sequenced in a study of shared clonotypes between healthy human individuals. The table came from immunoSEQ multiplex PCR; TCRdb's copy has only in-frame clones and leaves some out. Of over a million clones listed, roughly 96% are singletons. Sequenced: naive CD4+ T cells sorted from blood. Subset given: CD45RA+ positively selected. These receptors all come from a man aged 30 to 45 in good health.

The gene calls are TRBV28 and TRBJ1-1; the D gene is possibly TRBD1 (6 bases). Trimming pared 7 bases from V and 5 bases from J, leaving 11 bases between. The CDR3 has 12 amino acids. CDR1 is MDHEN, CDR2 SYDVKM, per germline. The CDR3 region is CASITGLTEAFF. CDR3 DNA sequence: TGTGCCAGCATTACAGGGTTAACTGAAGCTTTCTTT. The full variable domain, with the rest looked up from reference TRBV28 and TRBJ1-1, is DVKVTQSSRYLVKRTGEKVFLECVQDMDHENMFWYRQDPGLGLRLIYFSYDVKMKEKGDIPEGYSVSREKKERFSLILESASTNQTSMYLCASITGLTEAFFGQGTRLTVV.

The chain links TRBV6-4 to TRBJ2-1, with 10 bases that match TRBD2. The CDR3 length is 14 residues. The ends lost 5 bases at V and 8 bases at J; junction bases unmatched: 6. Germline CDR1 and CDR2: MRHNA and SNTAGT. Here the CDR3 reads CASSPSGRVDEQFF. CDR3 DNA sequence: TGTGCCAGCAGTCCCAGCGGGAGGGTAGATGAGCAGTTCTTC.

The rearrangement uses TRBV7-8 and TRBJ2-1, with 10 bases aligning to TRBD1. CDR3 size: 14 residues. Germline CDR1 SGHVS, CDR2 FQNEAQ. With 3 bases clipped from V and 8 bases from J, the junction kept 4 bases outside the gene matches. This CDR3 is CASSFRQGADEQFF. CDR3 nucleotides: TGTGCCAGCAGCTTTAGACAGGGGGCAGATGAGCAGTTCTTC.

This rearrangement joins TRBV27 to TRBJ2-5; perhaps TRBD1 as D (6 bases). Looked up from germline, CDR1 is MNHEY and CDR2 is SMNVEV (reference sequence). This CDR3 has 14 residues. With 2 bases removed from V and 5 bases from J, the gap between germline ends came to 12 bases. CDR3 coding DNA: TGTGCCAGCAGTTTAACATGGGGGCGGGAGACCCAGTACTTC. Translating it yields CASSLTWGRETQYF.

The chain joins TRBV7-8 to TRBJ1-2, with TRBD1 matching 8 bases. This CDR3 region has 15 residues. V was pared by 5 bases and J by 4 bases, with 9 bases of the junction left unmatched. The germline CDR1 and CDR2 sequences are SGHVS and FQNEAQ. CDR3 sequence reads: CASSPPRTGTYGYTF. CDR3 nucleotide sequence: TGTGCCAGCAGCCCGCCACGGACAGGGACCTATGGCTACACCTTC.

The rearrangement joins TRBV5-1 to TRBJ2-7, with 15 bases fitting TRBD2. CDR3 length: 17 amino acids. Unmatched junction bases numbered 12, after V lost 4 bases and J lost 7 bases. Per germline, CDR1 SGHRS and CDR2 YFSETQ. The CDR3 DNA reads as TGCGCCAGCAGCACGGGACTAGCGGGAGGACTCGTTCGGGAGCAGTACTTC. This sequence encodes CASSTGLAGGLVREQYF.

The chain has TRBV18 and TRBJ2-7; no reliable D call. Germline CDR1 is KGHSH and CDR2 is LQKENI. V lost 3 bases and J 3 bases, leaving 6 bases between the germline ends. CDR3 length: 12 residues. The CDR3 DNA follows: TGTGCCAGCTCACCTCAGGTCTACGAGCAGTACTTC. Translated: CASSPQVYEQYF.

The chain is built from TRBV7-2 and TRBJ1-4; weak D call: TRBD1 (5 bases). Trimming removed 7 bases from V and 8 bases from J, with 17 bases in between. Germline V CDR1 and CDR2: SGHTA, FQGNSA. The CDR3 loop spans 14 amino acids. CDR3 DNA: TGTGCCAGCACCCCAGGGTCACGGGGAGAAAAACTGTTTTTT. It specifies CASTPGSRGEKLFF.

This chain connects TRBV25-1 to TRBJ2-1; the D call may be TRBD1 or TRBD2 (6 bases each). With 2 bases removed from V and 8 bases from J, the gap between germline ends came to 13 bases. CDR3 size: 14 residues. Germline values: CDR1 MGHDK, CDR2 SYGVNS. CDR3: CASSEAGGKHEQFF. CDR3 nucleotides: TGTGCCAGCAGTGAAGCCGGGGGCAAACATGAGCAGTTCTTC. The whole variable domain, remainder taken from reference TRBV25-1 and TRBJ2-1, is EADIYQTPRYLVIGTGKKITLECSQTMGHDKMYWYQQDPGMELHLIHYSYGVNSTEKGDLSSESTVSRIRTEHFPLTLESARPSHTSQYLCASSEAGGKHEQFFGPGTRLTVL.

The chain links TRBV5-1 to TRBJ2-7; TRBD1 aligns across 9 bases. Losses at the gene ends were 1 base for V and 0 bases for J; bases not matched to a gene: 8. CDR3 length equals 17 residues. Germline loops: CDR1 SGHRS, CDR2 YFSETQ. CDR3 region: CASSLFGTGRSSYEQYF. Here the CDR3 DNA reads TGCGCCAGCAGCTTGTTTGGGACAGGGAGGAGCTCCTACGAGCAGTACTTC.